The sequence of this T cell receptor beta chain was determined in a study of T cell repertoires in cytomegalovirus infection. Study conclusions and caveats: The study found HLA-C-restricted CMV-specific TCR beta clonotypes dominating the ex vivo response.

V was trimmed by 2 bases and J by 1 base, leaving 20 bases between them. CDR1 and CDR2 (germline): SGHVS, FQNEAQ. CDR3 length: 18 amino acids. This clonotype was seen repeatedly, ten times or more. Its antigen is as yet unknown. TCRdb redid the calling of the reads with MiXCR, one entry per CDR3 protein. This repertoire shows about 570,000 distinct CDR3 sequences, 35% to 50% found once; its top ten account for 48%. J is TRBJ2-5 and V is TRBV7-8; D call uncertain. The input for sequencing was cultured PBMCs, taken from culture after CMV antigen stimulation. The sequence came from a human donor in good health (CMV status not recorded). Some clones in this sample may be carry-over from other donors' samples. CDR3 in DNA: TGTGCCAGCAGCTTAACGATGGGGAAGAGGCTCCGCCAAGAGACCCAGTACTTC. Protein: CASSLTMGKRLRQETQYF.